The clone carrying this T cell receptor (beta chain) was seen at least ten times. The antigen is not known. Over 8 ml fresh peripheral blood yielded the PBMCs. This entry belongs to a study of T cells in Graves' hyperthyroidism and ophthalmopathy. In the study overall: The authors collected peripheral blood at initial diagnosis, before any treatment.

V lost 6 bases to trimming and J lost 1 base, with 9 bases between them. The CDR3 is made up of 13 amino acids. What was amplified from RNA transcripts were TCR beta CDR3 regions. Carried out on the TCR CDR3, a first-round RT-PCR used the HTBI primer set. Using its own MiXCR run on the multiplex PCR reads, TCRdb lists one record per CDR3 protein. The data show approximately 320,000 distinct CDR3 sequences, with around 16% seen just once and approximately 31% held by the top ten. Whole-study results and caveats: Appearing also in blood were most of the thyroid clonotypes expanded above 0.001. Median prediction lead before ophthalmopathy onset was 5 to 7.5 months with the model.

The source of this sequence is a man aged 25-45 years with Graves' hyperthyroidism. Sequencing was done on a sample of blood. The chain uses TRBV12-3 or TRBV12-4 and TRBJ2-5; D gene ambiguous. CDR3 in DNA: TGTGCCAGCAGGGACCCTATCCAAGAGACCCAGTACTTC. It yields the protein CASRDPIQETQYF.